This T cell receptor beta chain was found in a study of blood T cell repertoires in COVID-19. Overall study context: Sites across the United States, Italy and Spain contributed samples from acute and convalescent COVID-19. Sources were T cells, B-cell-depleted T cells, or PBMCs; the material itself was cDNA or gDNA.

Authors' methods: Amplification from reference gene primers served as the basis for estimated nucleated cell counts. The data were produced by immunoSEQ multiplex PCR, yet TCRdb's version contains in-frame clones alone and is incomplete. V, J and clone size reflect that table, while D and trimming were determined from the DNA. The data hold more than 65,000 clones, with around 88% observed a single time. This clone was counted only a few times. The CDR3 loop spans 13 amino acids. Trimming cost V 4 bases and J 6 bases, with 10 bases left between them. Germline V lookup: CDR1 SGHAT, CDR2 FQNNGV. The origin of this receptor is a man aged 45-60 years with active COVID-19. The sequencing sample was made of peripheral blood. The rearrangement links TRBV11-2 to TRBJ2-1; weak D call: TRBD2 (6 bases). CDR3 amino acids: CASSYRDFNEQFF. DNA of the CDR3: TGTGCCAGCAGCTATCGGGACTTCAATGAGCAGTTCTTC. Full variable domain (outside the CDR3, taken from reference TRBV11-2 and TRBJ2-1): EAGVAQSPRYKIIEKRQSVAFWCNPISGHATLYWYQQILGQGPKLLIQFQNNGVVDDSQLPKDRFSAERLKGVDSTLKIQPAKLEDSAVYLCASSYRDFNEQFFGPGTRLTVL.